This entry describes one T cell receptor beta chain. This clonotype was counted between two and nine times. Its specific antigen is unknown. No per-base quality is available; no much larger clone lies one base away. The library relied on UMI-ligation and nested PCR. To cover both TRBC1 and TRBC2, the beta constant-region primer consisted of an equimolar mix of two oligonucleotides. A single-stranded oligonucleotide containing the SP2 primer and a 12-nucleotide UMI was joined to the 3' end of the cDNA by T4 RNA ligase 1. The ligated cDNA went through four rounds of PCR with nested alpha and beta constant-region primers together with the SP2 primer. Incubation of the ligation reaction was carried out at 16 degrees C for about 19-24 hours. To avoid over-amplification, PCR2 was usually performed as a SYBR Green qPCR and halted once a predetermined threshold was reached. Apart from the first purification, every purification step used Agencourt AMPure XP magnetic beads. Library amounts were measured by Qubit and library quality was assessed on a TapeStation, where the main peak was expected at around 650 bp. Pooled libraries were sequenced on an Illumina MiSeq with v2 2x251 paired-end kits, typically giving roughly 0.95-2 million reads per sample. Each sample library was pooled at about 4 nM, and roughly 5-8% PhiX was included to improve cluster recognition. In the authors' own workflow: FASTQ reads processed by Demultiplexor were assigned V and J genes by Decombinator through tag matching that tolerated a single base-pair mismatch. UMIs were used by Collapsinator to correct both sequencing errors and frequency errors arising from PCR heterogeneity. TCRs were translated and CDR3s were extracted from the conserved cysteine to the FGXG phenylalanine by CDR3Translator, with non-productive sequences being flagged. Gini, Shannon entropy and inverse Simpson indices were calculated on repertoires subsampled to equal numbers of UMI-defined TCRs. Power-law fits to clonotype abundance distributions were performed by maximum likelihood within the linear range. Similar UMI counts, unique TCR numbers and clonal distributions were obtained with the pipeline and with MIGEC on one naive CD8 sample. The repertoires were searched for roughly 7,000 CMV-associated CDR3 sequences that had been compiled from VDJdb and a published dataset. TCRdb reprocessed the public reads (quality trimming at Q25 with fastp, clone calling with MiXCR) and kept in-frame beta chains. Records with the same CDR3 protein are collapsed into one entry carrying the most frequent genes and DNA. TCRdb, not the original authors, processed these V and J calls. Across this sample there are 65,000 to 85,000 distinct CDR3 sequences, with roughly 14% seen only once. The top ten hold approximately 0.94% of the sample.

The record originates from a study of naive and memory T cell subsets (dated by TCRdb to about 2017). In the study overall: An open-source, UMI-based TCR alpha and beta sequencing pipeline was applied to sorted naive and memory peripheral blood T cell subsets. IgG serology results and the functional CMV T cell responses were in complete agreement. RNA was DNase-treated and reverse transcribed with TCR constant-region primers, mostly using SuperScript III.

The germline V gene encodes CDR1 SQVTM and CDR2 ANQGSEA. Including cysteine and phenylalanine, the CDR3 has 18 amino acids. The only DNA kept is the CDR3, 54 bases in frame from the first base. The V end loses 1 base and the J end loses 2 bases, and a stretch of 23 bases separates them. TCR alpha and beta chain libraries were amplified separately from the second PCR step onward. To determine each donor's CMV status, fresh PBMCs were stimulated overnight with CMV viral lysate, and IFNgamma production from CD4+ T cells was then assessed. CD4 T cells were positively selected with Miltenyi beads, followed by positive selection of CD8 T cells from the CD4-negative fraction. After staining for CD3, CD4, CD8, CD45RA, CD27 and a live/dead dye, cells were sorted on a BD Aria II into four subsets based on CD45RA and CD27. Blood came from a few healthy volunteers, each fractionated into CD4 and CD8 T cells and then into four differentiation subsets. Roughly 120 ml of peripheral blood was collected from each donor, and PBMC were isolated from the blood using Ficoll-Paque PLUS density-gradient centrifugation. Sorted cells were lysed in RLT buffer, after which RNA was extracted using a Qiagen RNeasy kit and stored at -80 degrees C.

Here is what the overall study found, with its caveats: The abundance of TCRs followed a power law with an exponent that differed between naive and memory subsets yet stayed consistent across the three individuals. RNA-based TCR counts may be influenced by expression changes linked to T cell activation and differentiation. A clonotype was defined as a single alpha or beta chain sequence rather than as a paired alpha/beta receptor. Once error correction was done, more than 90% of naive TCR sequences showed up just once, which made the naive abundance distributions much steeper than those of the memory subsets. Gini index rose and Shannon and inverse Simpson diversity fell from naive through CM, EM and EMRA in both CD4 and CD8 cells. The repertoire findings for the naive and memory subsets could not be validated against a ground truth, as none was available.

The sequence links TRBV29-1 to TRBJ2-5; the D assignment is uncertain and may be TRBD1 or TRBD2, with 8 bases supporting each. The sequenced sample was central memory CD4+ T cells from blood. The cell subset or site label here, explained by the study, means: central memory, CD45RA- CD27+. The sequence derives from a human donor in good health. The CDR3 has the sequence CSVEGRGRIAGSQETQYF. The DNA sequence is as follows: TGCAGCGTTGAAGGCAGGGGGCGAATAGCGGGATCTCAAGAGACCCAGTACTTC.